A single sample is the source of the 21 T cell receptor beta chains below, sequenced in a study of a mutant IDH1 vaccine in newly diagnosed glioma. TCRdb's table, derived via immunoSEQ multiplex PCR, lists solely in-frame clones and lacks some. The sample has around 87,000 clones, about four fifths seen once. The time point was: baseline, week 1 (first vaccination visit). The treatment denotes: pre-vaccination baseline after standard-of-care therapy. The sequences come from PBMCs, collected from a glioma patient treated with radiotherapy, temozolomide or both. The receptors come from a woman aged 45-65 years with glioma.

This chain uses TRBV19 with TRBJ2-3; 7 positions match TRBD1. Germline trimming cut 0 bases from V and 5 bases from J; bases unmatched to any gene: 11. Germline CDR1 and CDR2: LNHDA and SQIVND (reference sequence). The CDR3 runs to 17 residues. This CDR3 reads CASSIDPQAAGGDTQYF. In DNA form, the CDR3 reads TGTGCCAGTAGTATAGACCCCCAGGCGGCAGGGGGAGATACGCAGTATTTT.

Turning to this clone: Other DNA sequences in the sample encode the same CDR3. V gene TRBV7-9 combines with J gene TRBJ1-1; tentatively, D is TRBD1 (5 bases). Trimming pared 4 bases from V and 5 bases from J, leaving 11 bases between. The CDR3 length is 13 residues. Germline lookup yields CDR1 SEHNR and CDR2 FQNEAQ (reference sequence). The CDR3 bases are TGTGCCAGCAGCTCCCAGGGAGGGACTGAAGCTTTCTTT. Residues: CASSSQGGTEAFF.

The CDR3, as DNA: TGTGCCAGCAGCTTACAGGGGGTCAAATCCTACGAGCAGTACTTC. Translating it yields CASSLQGVKSYEQYF. This rearrangement joins TRBV7-8 to TRBJ2-7, with 7 nucleotides matching TRBD1. Germline CDR1 and CDR2: SGHVS and FQNEAQ. This CDR3 region has 15 residues. J gave up 1 base and V 2 bases, and 5 bases lay outside the gene matches.

The chain carries TRBV9 and TRBJ2-1; D possibly corresponds to TRBD2 (6 bases). The length of the CDR3 is 16 residues. In germline, CDR1 is SGDLS, CDR2 YYNGEE. V shed 0 bases and J shed 8 bases, with 18 bases lying between them. The CDR3 loop reads CASSVGGGRLFDEQFF. CDR3 DNA sequence: TGTGCCAGCAGCGTAGGAGGAGGGAGGTTGTTCGATGAGCAGTTCTTC.

V is TRBV29-1 and J is TRBJ1-2, with D unclear. The V end lost 5 bases, the J end lost 3 bases, and 16 bases lay between the germline ends. CDR3 length: 14 amino acids. Germline CDR1 SQVTM, CDR2 ANQGSEA. CDR3 residues: CSVSRSGSYYGYTF. In DNA, the CDR3 is TGCAGCGTTTCCCGATCTGGCAGCTACTATGGCTACACCTTC.

The V gene is TRBV5-1, the J gene TRBJ2-7; the D gene is possibly TRBD1 (5 bases). This CDR3 contains 16 residues. V was pared by 0 bases and J by 2 bases, with 15 bases between. Germline V CDR1 and CDR2: SGHRS, YFSETQ. In DNA, the CDR3 is TGCGCCAGCAGCTTGGATGGACAAATTTTAGCCTACGAGCAGTACTTC. This translates into CASSLDGQILAYEQYF.

The chain links TRBV19 to TRBJ2-1; D could derive from TRBD1 or TRBD2 (5 bases each). Germline V gives CDR1 LNHDA, CDR2 SQIVND (reference sequence). V dropped 6 bases and J dropped 3 bases, with 15 bases sitting between them. The CDR3 length is 15 residues. The CDR3 sequence is CASSPRDRRYNEQFF. DNA for the CDR3: TGTGCCAGTAGCCCCCGGGACCGCCGCTACAATGAGCAGTTCTTC.

The V and J genes are TRBV2 and TRBJ1-1; D gene ambiguous. CDR3 length: 12 residues. The V end lost 7 bases, the J end lost 1 base, and 7 bases lay between the germline ends. The germline V gene has CDR1 SNHLY and CDR2 FYNNEI. CDR3 in amino acids: CASIIENTEAFF. The CDR3 DNA sequence: TGTGCCAGCATTATAGAGAACACTGAAGCTTTCTTT.

V gene TRBV5-1 combines with J gene TRBJ2-3; 9 bases agree with TRBD1. CDR3 length: 14 residues. Germline-derived CDR1 and CDR2 are SGHRS and YFSETQ. V was pared by 5 bases and J by 5 bases, with 6 bases of the junction left unmatched. Here the CDR3 reads CASRVWTGEDTQYF. DNA of the CDR3: TGCGCCAGCAGGGTTTGGACAGGGGAAGATACGCAGTATTTT.

This clone was detected once. The genes are TRBV18 and TRBJ1-6; no definite D call. The CDR3 covers 15 residues. The germline V and J ends were trimmed by 2 bases and 8 bases, with 13 bases remaining between them. CDR1 KGHSH and CDR2 LQKENI come from the germline V gene. The CDR3 sequence: CASSPNGVRDSPLHF. DNA for the CDR3: TGTGCCAGCTCACCAAACGGGGTTAGGGATTCACCCCTCCACTTT.

The chain employs TRBV6-6 and TRBJ1-2; 8 bases fit TRBD1. CDR3 length: 15 residues. With 10 bases clipped from V and 1 base from J, the junction kept 11 bases outside the gene matches. Germline V gene data show CDR1 as MNHNY and CDR2 as SVGAGI (reference sequence). Here the CDR3 DNA reads TGTGCCACGAACGACAGGGACAGGCGTAACTATGGCTACACCTTC. It yields the protein CATNDRDRRNYGYTF.

The V and J genes are TRBV18 and TRBJ2-5; D is undetermined. Trimming took off 4 bases at V and 2 bases at J, with 8 bases between the two ends. Looked up from germline, CDR1 is KGHSH and CDR2 is LQKENI. The CDR3 loop spans 13 amino acids. CDR3 residues: CASSLAPQETQYF. The CDR3 DNA follows: TGTGCCAGCTCACTTGCCCCTCAAGAGACCCAGTACTTC.

In this sample, this clone turned up once. A far larger clone is a single base away, which makes a read error likely. The rearrangement links TRBV27 to TRBJ2-7; D uncertain. V was shortened by 0 bases and J by 1 base, with 7 bases between the two germline ends. This CDR3 has 14 amino acids. Per the germline V gene, CDR1 is MNHEY and CDR2 is SMNVEV (reference sequence). CDR3 sequence: CASSLSATSYEQYF. The CDR3 region has the DNA TGTGCCAGCAGTTTATCCGCCACTTCCTACGAGCAGTACTTC.

This chain uses TRBV28 with TRBJ1-2; D is ambiguous. Per the germline V gene, CDR1 is MDHEN and CDR2 is SYDVKM. CDR3 length: 15 amino acids. The V end was cut by 5 bases, the J end by 1 base, with 14 bases between. This CDR3 is CASSLLGSDNYGYTF. Written as DNA, the CDR3 is TGTGCCAGCAGTCTCCTGGGGAGCGATAACTATGGCTACACCTTC.

The J gene is TRBJ1-1, the V gene TRBV10-3; the D is unclear. The CDR3 runs 15 residues. Trimming left V 1 base short and J 0 bases short, with 9 bases between. Germline CDR1 reads ENHRY; CDR2 reads SYGVKD. In DNA form, the CDR3 reads TGTGCCATCAGTGAGTATCGAGGGATGAACACTGAAGCTTTCTTT. This translates into CAISEYRGMNTEAFF.

This chain connects TRBV19 to TRBJ2-3; maybe TRBD2 (5 bases). The CDR3 extends over 15 amino acids. V was clipped by 1 base and J by 4 bases, with 12 bases between them. Looked up from germline, CDR1 is LNHDA and CDR2 is SQIVND (reference sequence). The CDR3, as DNA: TGTGCCAGTAGTATAGGGACCAGAGGGTCAGATACGCAGTATTTT. It encodes CASSIGTRGSDTQYF.

This sequence joins TRBV6-1 and TRBJ1-4; D is undetermined. Germline CDR1 and CDR2: MNHNS and SASEGT. The CDR3 spans 16 residues. With 3 bases removed from V and 0 bases from J, the gap between germline ends came to 11 bases. The CDR3 nucleotides read TGTGCCAGCAGTGACCTGCATTTTGCAACTAATGAAAAACTGTTTTTT. It is translated as CASSDLHFATNEKLFF.

A note on this clone: The same CDR3 is also encoded by other DNA sequences in this sample. V usage is TRBV6-6 and J usage is TRBJ1-6; no clear D. The CDR3 covers 13 residues. The germline V gene has CDR1 MNHNY and CDR2 SVGAGI (reference sequence). With 6 bases removed from V and 9 bases from J, the gap between germline ends came to 12 bases. Here the CDR3 DNA reads TGTGCCAGCAGCTATGGGTTGGGTTCACCCCTCCACTTT. Translated: CASSYGLGSPLHF.

The chain has TRBV2 and TRBJ1-2, with 7 bases identical to TRBD1. The germline CDR1 and CDR2 sequences are SNHLY and FYNNEI. J lost 8 bases, V lost 2 bases, and 5 bases had no gene match. The CDR3 contains 13 residues. The CDR3 protein is CASSEQGEGGYTF. The CDR3 DNA sequence: TGTGCCAGCAGTGAACAGGGGGAAGGCGGCTACACCTTC.

J is TRBJ1-6 and V is TRBV5-5, with no clear D. The germline gives CDR1 SGHKS, CDR2 YYEKEE (reference sequence). The germline V and J ends were trimmed by 0 bases and 10 bases, with 23 bases remaining between them. The CDR3 is 18 residues long. Written as DNA, the CDR3 is TGTGCCAGCAGCTTGGACCCCCCCACGTGGAATCGGTACTCACCCCTCCACTTT. It specifies CASSLDPPTWNRYSPLHF.

V gene TRBV5-6 combines with J gene TRBJ1-5; 9 positions match TRBD1. Germline lookup yields CDR1 SGHDT and CDR2 YYEEEE. The J segment lost 5 bases and the V segment lost 0 bases, leaving 0 bases of the junction unmatched. This CDR3 contains 14 residues. The CDR3 DNA sequence: TGTGCCAGCAGCTTGGGACAGGGGGATCAGCCCCAGCATTTT. Protein: CASSLGQGDQPQHF.